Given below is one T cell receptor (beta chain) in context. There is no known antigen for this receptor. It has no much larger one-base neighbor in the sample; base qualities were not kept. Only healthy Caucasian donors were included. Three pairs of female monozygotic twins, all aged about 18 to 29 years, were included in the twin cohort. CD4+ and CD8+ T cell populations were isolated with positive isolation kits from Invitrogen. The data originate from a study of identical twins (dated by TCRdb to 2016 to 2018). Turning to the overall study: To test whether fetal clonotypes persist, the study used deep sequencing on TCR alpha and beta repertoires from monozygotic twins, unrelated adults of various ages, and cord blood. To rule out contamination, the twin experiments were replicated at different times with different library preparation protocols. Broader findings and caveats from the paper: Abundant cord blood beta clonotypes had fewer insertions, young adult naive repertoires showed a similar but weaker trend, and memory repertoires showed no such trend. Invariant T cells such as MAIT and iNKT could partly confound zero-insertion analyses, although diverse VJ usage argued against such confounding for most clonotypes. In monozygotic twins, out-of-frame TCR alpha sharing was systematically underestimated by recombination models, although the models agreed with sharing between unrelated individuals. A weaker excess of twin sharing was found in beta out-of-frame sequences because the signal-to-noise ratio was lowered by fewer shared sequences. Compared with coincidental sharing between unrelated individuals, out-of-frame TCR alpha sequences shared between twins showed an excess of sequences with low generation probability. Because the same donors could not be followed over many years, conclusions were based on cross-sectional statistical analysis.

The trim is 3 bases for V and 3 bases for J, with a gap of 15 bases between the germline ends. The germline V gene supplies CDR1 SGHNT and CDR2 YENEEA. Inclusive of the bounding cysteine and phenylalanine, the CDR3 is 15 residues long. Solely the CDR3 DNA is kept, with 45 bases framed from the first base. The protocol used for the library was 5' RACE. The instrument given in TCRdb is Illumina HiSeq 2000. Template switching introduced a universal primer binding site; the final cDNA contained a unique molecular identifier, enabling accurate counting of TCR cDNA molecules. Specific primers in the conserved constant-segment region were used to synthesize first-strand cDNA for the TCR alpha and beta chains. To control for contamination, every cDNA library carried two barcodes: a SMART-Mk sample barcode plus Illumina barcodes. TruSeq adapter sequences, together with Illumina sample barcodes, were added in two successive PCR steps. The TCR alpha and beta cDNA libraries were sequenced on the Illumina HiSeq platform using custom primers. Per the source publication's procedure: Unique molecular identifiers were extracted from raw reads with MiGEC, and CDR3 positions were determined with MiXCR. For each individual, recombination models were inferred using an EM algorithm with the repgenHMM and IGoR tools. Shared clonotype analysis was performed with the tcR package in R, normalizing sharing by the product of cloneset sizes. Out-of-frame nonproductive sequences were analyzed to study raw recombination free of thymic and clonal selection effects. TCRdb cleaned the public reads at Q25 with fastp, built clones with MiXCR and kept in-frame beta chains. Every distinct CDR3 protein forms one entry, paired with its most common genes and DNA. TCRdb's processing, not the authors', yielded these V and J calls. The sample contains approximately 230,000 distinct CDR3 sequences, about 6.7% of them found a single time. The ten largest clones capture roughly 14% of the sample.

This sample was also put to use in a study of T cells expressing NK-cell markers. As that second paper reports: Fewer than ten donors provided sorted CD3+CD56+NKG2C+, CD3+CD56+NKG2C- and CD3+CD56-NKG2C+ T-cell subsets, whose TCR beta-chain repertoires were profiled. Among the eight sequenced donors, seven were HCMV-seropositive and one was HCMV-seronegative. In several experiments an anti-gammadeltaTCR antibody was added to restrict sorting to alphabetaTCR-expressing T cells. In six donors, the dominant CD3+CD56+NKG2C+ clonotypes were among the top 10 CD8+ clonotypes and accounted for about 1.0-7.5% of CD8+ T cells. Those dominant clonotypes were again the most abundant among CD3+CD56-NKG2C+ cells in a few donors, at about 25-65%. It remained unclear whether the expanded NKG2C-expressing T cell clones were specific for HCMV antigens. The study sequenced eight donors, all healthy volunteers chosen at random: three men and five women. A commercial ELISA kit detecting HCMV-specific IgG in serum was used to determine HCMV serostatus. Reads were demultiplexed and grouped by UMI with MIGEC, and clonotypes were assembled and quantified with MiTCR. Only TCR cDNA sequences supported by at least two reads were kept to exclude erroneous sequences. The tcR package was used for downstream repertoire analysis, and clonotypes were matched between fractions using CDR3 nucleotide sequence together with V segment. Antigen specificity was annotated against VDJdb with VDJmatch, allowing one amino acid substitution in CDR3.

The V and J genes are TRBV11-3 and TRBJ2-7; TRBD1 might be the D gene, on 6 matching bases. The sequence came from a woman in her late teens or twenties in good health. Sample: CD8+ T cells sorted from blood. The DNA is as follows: TGTGCCAGCAGCTTCTCAGGGGATTCGAACTACGAGCAGTACTTC. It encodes CASSFSGDSNYEQYF. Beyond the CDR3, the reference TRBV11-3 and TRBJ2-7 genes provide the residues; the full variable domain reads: EAGVVQSPRYKIIEKKQPVAFWCNPISGHNTLYWYLQNLGQGPELLIRYENEEAVDDSQLPKDRFSAERLKGVDSTLKIQPAELGDSAVYLCASSFSGDSNYEQYFGPGTRLTVT.